Included here is one TCR beta chain sequence, with context. The data were obtained in a study of breast tumors, draining lymph nodes, adjacent tissues. TCRdb reanalysed the multiplex PCR reads using MiXCR and keeps one entry per CDR3 protein. The sample consists of 200,000 to 250,000 distinct CDR3 sequences, around 35% of them appearing once. The CDR3 has 14 residues. In germline, CDR1 is ENHRY, CDR2 SYGVKD. Trimming removed 2 bases from V and 9 bases from J; junction bases left unmatched: 9. Axillary draining lymph nodes of breast cancer patients supplied the node samples. The sequence was obtained from a female donor with breast cancer. Some clones in this sample may be carry-over from other donors' samples. The chain recombines TRBV10-3 with TRBJ2-5, with 7 bases lining up with TRBD2. The specimen sequenced was axillary lymph node tissue. In nucleotides, the CDR3 is TGTGCCATCAGTGAGCTAGCGGTCTTAGCGGCCCAGTACTTC. The encoded protein is CAISELAVLAAQYF.